Each of the 10 T cell receptor beta chains below was sequenced from the same sample in a study of cytomegalovirus exposure and HLA in healthy donors. This PCR relied on a set of 60 Vbeta primers and 13 Jbeta primers. Assay: immunoSEQ multiplex PCR; the TCRdb copy retains only in-frame clones and omits some. The sample shows 100,000 to 150,000 clones, about three quarters of them seen only once. Sequenced material: PBMCs. These receptors all stem from a woman aged 55-69 years in good health and CMV-seropositive.

The chain combines TRBV7-9 with TRBJ1-1; 9 positions agree with TRBD1. Germline lookup yields CDR1 SEHNR and CDR2 FQNEAQ (reference sequence). CDR3 length equals 13 residues. V shed 8 bases, J shed 4 bases, and the junction held 5 bases outside the gene matches. The CDR3 here is CASEQGAGTEAFF. The CDR3 DNA reads TGTGCCAGCGAACAGGGGGCGGGCACTGAAGCTTTCTTT.

In this sample, this clone turned up a few times. V and J are TRBV28 and TRBJ2-1, with D perhaps TRBD2 (6 bases). CDR1 and CDR2 (germline): MDHEN, SYDVKM. V shed 6 bases and J shed 15 bases, with 15 bases lying between them. The CDR3 loop spans 11 amino acids. The DNA of the CDR3 is TGTGCCAGCAGCCGGAAGGAGGGCCGGTTCTTC. Its protein product is CASSRKEGRFF.

V and J are TRBV4-1 and TRBJ2-3; 7 bases map to TRBD1. V lost 4 bases to trimming and J lost 4 bases; unmatched junction nucleotides: 8. The CDR3 sequence is 15 residues long. Per germline, CDR1 MGHRA and CDR2 YSYEKL. The CDR3 region is CASSRATGIPDTQYF. The CDR3 nucleotides read TGCGCCAGCAGCCGGGCGACAGGGATCCCAGATACGCAGTATTTT.

The chain uses TRBV19 and TRBJ2-3, with TRBD2 as a possible D gene (6 bases). Germline CDR1 LNHDA, CDR2 SQIVND (reference sequence). The CDR3 covers 16 residues. Trimming shortened V by 8 bases and J by 0 bases, and 18 bases separated the two germline ends. In nucleotides, the CDR3 is TGTGCCAGTCGGCCGTTAGCGGTCTCTAGCACAGATACGCAGTATTTT. Encoded protein: CASRPLAVSSTDTQYF.

CDR3 coding DNA: TGCGCCAGCAGTCATCAGGGTCTCGACTATGGCTACACCTTC. It is translated as CASSHQGLDYGYTF. The chain links TRBV23-1 to TRBJ1-2, with D perhaps TRBD1 (5 bases). TRBV23-1 is annotated as an ORF whose role is uncertain. With 3 bases removed from V and 3 bases from J, the gap between germline ends came to 11 bases. This CDR3 is built from 14 residues.

V usage is TRBV18 and J usage is TRBJ1-5; 8 bases are a match to TRBD1. V shed 4 bases, J shed 9 bases, and the junction held 14 bases outside the gene matches. The CDR3 runs 16 residues. Germline V lookup: CDR1 KGHSH, CDR2 LQKENI. CDR3 amino acids: CASSQTGTGARWPQHF. The CDR3, as DNA: TGTGCCAGCTCACAGACCGGGACAGGCGCCAGGTGGCCCCAGCATTTT.

About this clone itself: A read error may account for a junction end that differs from germline. The chain recombines TRBV13 with TRBJ2-5; 10 bases align to TRBD1. This CDR3 is built from 16 residues. Germline V gene lookup returns CDR1 PRHDT and CDR2 FYEKMQ (reference sequence). The CDR3 region has the DNA TGTACCAGCAGCTACCGGGACAGGGGAGGCCAAGAGACCCAGTACTTC. This sequence encodes CTSSYRDRGGQETQYF.

Written as DNA, the CDR3 is TGCGCCAGCCCTGGGGACAGGGCGAACACTGAAGCTTTCTTT. Translated: CASPGDRANTEAFF. This chain joins TRBV4-3 and TRBJ1-1, with 9 positions matching TRBD1. Germline CDR1 LGHNA, CDR2 YSLEER. With V trimmed by 8 bases and J by 1 base, 5 bases remained unmatched. The CDR3 length is 14 residues.

The V and J genes are TRBV27 and TRBJ1-2; 8 bases fit TRBD1. Trimming took 0 bases from V and 4 from J; bases not matched to a gene: 7. Germline CDR1 reads MNHEY; CDR2 reads SMNVEV (reference sequence). This CDR3 spans 16 amino acids. The CDR3 protein is CASSLSPGQGGYGYTF. Written as DNA, the CDR3 is TGTGCCAGCAGTTTATCCCCCGGACAGGGTGGCTATGGCTACACCTTC.

This clone showed up just once. The chain uses TRBV19 and TRBJ2-1; 7 bases agree with TRBD1. V trimming: 5 bases; J trimming: 3 bases; junction bases outside the gene matches: 10. This CDR3 has 16 amino acids. Germline V gene data show CDR1 as LNHDA and CDR2 as SQIVND (reference sequence). The CDR3 sequence is CASSLPYRGFYNEQFF. CDR3 sequence (DNA): TGTGCCAGTAGTCTCCCGTACAGGGGATTCTACAATGAGCAGTTCTTC.